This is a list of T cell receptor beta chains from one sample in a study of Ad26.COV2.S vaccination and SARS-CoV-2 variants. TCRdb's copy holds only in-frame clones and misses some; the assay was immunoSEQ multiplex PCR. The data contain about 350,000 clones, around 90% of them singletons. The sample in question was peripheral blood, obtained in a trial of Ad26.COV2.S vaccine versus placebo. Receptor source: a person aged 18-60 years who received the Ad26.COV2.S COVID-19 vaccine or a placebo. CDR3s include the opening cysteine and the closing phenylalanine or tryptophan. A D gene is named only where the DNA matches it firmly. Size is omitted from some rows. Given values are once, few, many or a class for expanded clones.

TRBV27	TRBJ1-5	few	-	TGTGCCAGCAGTTTATTGGAGGGGCAGCCCCAGCATTTT	CASSLLEGQPQHF
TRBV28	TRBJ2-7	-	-	TGTGCCAGCAGTTTGTCTGGGCCCTACGAGCAGTACTTC	CASSLSGPYEQYF
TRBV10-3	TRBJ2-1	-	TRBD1	TGTGCCATCAGTGATAAGACAGGGGCTTACAATGAGCAGTTCTTC	CAISDKTGAYNEQFF
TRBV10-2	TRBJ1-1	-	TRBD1	TGCGCCAGCATTCCTTTGGACAGGGGGCGTGCCGCCCATGGAGACACTGAAGCTTTCTTT	CASIPLDRGRAAHGDTEAFF
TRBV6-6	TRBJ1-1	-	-	TGTGCCAGCGGGTCTGGGACTGAAGCTTTCTTT	CASGSGTEAFF
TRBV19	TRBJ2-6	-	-	TGTGCCAGTAGACAGGTCCTTGGATCTGGGGCCAACGTCCTGACTTTC	CASRQVLGSGANVLTF
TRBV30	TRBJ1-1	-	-	TGTGCCTGGAAGGTTTTGGGTTATCCCGGGAACACTGAAGCTTTCTTT	CAWKVLGYPGNTEAFF
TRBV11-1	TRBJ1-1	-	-	TGTGCCAGCAGCTTGAGTGGGCAGTTGAACACTGAAGCTTTCTTT	CASSLSGQLNTEAFF
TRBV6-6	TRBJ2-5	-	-	TGTGCCAGCGGTCAAGAGACCCAGTACTTC	CASGQETQYF
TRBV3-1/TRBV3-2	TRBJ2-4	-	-	TGTGCCAGCAGCCAAGGACGAGTAAAAATCCTGTACTTC	CASSQGRVKILYF
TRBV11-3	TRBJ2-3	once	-	TGTGCCAGCAGCTTCAGGGGAGGCACAGATACGCAGTATTTT	CASSFRGGTDTQYF
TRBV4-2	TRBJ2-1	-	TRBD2	TGTGCCAGCAGCCAAGAAGGAGCGGGGGCCTTAAATGAGCAGTTCTTC	CASSQEGAGALNEQFF
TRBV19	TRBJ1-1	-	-	TGTGCCAGTAGTATAAACAGGGTCTCTGAAGCTTTCTTT	CASSINRVSEAFF
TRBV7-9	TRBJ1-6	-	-	TGTGCCAGCAGCTTGCATTCCCGGAATAATTCACCCCTCCACTTT	CASSLHSRNNSPLHF
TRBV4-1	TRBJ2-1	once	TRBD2	TGCGCCAGCAGCCCATCACTTAGCGGGGCCGACTTTTTCTGGAATGAGCAGTTCTTC	CASSPSLSGADFFWNEQFF
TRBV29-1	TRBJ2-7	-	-	TGCAGCGTTAGGCCCCCCGAAACCTACGAGCAGTACTTC	CSVRPPETYEQYF
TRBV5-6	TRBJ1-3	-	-	TGTGCCAGCAGCCCGGCAAGCGGGCTATCCGATAGGGCTGGAAACACCATATATTTT	CASSPASGLSDRAGNTIYF
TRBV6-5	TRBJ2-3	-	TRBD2	TGTGCCAGCAGCCCAACGGGAGGTGATACGCAGTATTTT	CASSPTGGDTQYF
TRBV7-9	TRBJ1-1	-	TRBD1	TGTGCCAGCATCCTGGCGGTGGGCAGGGGGTCTGAAGCTTTCTTT	CASILAVGRGSEAFF
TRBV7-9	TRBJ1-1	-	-	TGTGCCAGCAGCTTAGTATTGGTCATTAAAGGCGCTGAAGCTTTCTTT	CASSLVLVIKGAEAFF
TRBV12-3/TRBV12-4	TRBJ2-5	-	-	TGTGCCAGCAGTCCAACCGGGAAGACCCAGTACTTC	CASSPTGKTQYF
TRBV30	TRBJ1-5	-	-	TGTGCCTGGAGTGTAGACAGAAATCAGCCCCAGCATTTT	CAWSVDRNQPQHF
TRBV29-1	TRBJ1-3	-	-	TGCAGCGTTGATTCCGGGAGGAACACCATATATTTT	CSVDSGRNTIYF
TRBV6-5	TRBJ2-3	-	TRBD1	TGTGCCAGCACCCCAGGACAGGACACAGCTACGCAGTATTTT	CASTPGQDTATQYF
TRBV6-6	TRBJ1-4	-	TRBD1	TGTGCCAGCAGTCCCGACAGGGAGAATGAAAAACTGTTTTTT	CASSPDRENEKLFF
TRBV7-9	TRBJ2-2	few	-	TGTGCCAGCAGCTCCAACCAGGGTACCGGGGAGCTGTTTTTT	CASSSNQGTGELFF
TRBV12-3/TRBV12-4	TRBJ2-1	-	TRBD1	TGTGCCAGCGCAACAGGGGGCGGTGAGCAGTTCTTC	CASATGGGEQFF
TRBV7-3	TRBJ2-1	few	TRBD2	TGTGCCAGCAGCGGACTAGCGGACAGCCGCTACAATGAGCAGTTCTTC	CASSGLADSRYNEQFF
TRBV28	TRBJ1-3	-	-	TGTGCCAGCAGGAATGTCAGGGCCTCTGGAAACACCATATATTTT	CASRNVRASGNTIYF
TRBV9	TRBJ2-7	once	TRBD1	TGTGCCAGCAGCACCGGACAGGGGATCCCCCAAATCCACGAGCAGTACTTC	CASSTGQGIPQIHEQYF
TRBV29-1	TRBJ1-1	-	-	TGCAGCGTCACCACGGGAGGGACTGAAGCTTTCTTT	CSVTTGGTEAFF
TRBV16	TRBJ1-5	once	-	TGTGCCAGCAGCCAATTTCAGAATCAGCCCCAGCATTTT	CASSQFQNQPQHF
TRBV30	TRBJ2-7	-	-	TGTGCCTGGAGCGTTAGGACACTCTACGAGCAGTACTTC	CAWSVRTLYEQYF